The sequence of this TCR beta chain was determined in a study of blood T cells in healthy people across ages. It was with a sample-barcoded 5' primer and a J-beta primer mix that a second PCR of roughly 7 to 12 cycles was run. TCRdb independently ran MiXCR on the 5' RACE reads; one entry per CDR3 protein. The sample consists of under 950,000 distinct CDR3 sequences, about 20% of them appearing once. The extraction recovered at least 5 micrograms of total RNA per sample. The sample taken for sequencing was blood. This TCR was recovered from a man aged 65 to 85 in good health.

This chain's CDR3 is CASSRAGSSYEQYV. The CDR3 DNA sequence: TGTGCCAGCTCCCGGGCTGGTAGCTCCTACGAGCAGTACGTC. The chain uses TRBV18 and TRBJ2-7, with D uncertain. CDR1 is KGHSH, CDR2 LQKENI, per germline. The CDR3 is 14 amino acids. The V and J ends lost 6 bases and 0 bases respectively, with 12 bases between them.